The 2 T cell receptor beta chains listed next were all sequenced from one sample in a study of Ad26.COV2.S vaccination and SARS-CoV-2 variants. Sequencing was performed with immunoSEQ multiplex PCR; in TCRdb, only in-frame clones are kept and a portion is missing. The data show over 90,000 clones, with 60% to 85% seen just once and 15% to 20% held by the top ten. Specimen: peripheral blood, collected after recovery from COVID-19. These receptors came from a human donor who had recovered from COVID-19.

The rearrangement uses TRBV2 and TRBJ2-5, with D unresolved. Germline loops: CDR1 SNHLY, CDR2 FYNNEI. Trimming took off 5 bases at V and 2 bases at J, with 21 bases between the two ends. The CDR3 runs to 17 residues. In nucleotides, the CDR3 is TGTGCCAGCAGTAGTGGGATGAGTGGGTTGGTACAAGAGACCCAGTACTTC. Protein: CASSSGMSGLVQETQYF.

The chain uses TRBV4-2 and TRBJ2-7; 11 nucleotides line up with TRBD1. This CDR3 is built from 15 residues. Germline V gene sequence: CDR1 LGHNA, CDR2 YNFKEQ. With 2 bases clipped from V and 5 bases from J, the junction kept 5 bases outside the gene matches. The CDR3 DNA sequence: TGTGCCAGCAGCCAACCGGGACAGGGGGTCAACGAGCAGTACTTC. Translation: CASSQPGQGVNEQYF.